The rows below give T cell receptor beta chains drawn from one sample of a study of cytomegalovirus exposure and HLA in healthy donors. Clones were sequenced by immunoSEQ multiplex PCR, and TCRdb holds only the in-frame ones, with some missing. The sample contains about 190,000 clones, approximately 79% of which appear only once. Sequencing used PBMCs. Receptors originate from a woman aged 18-29 years in good health and CMV-seronegative. The CDR3 runs from the conserved cysteine through the conserved F or W.

TRBV5-6,TRBJ1-5,CASSLGGSNQPQHF
TRBV28,TRBJ1-1,CASSLYRTSENTEAFF
TRBV5-4,TRBJ2-1,CASSLGPFPYNEQFF
TRBV19,TRBJ2-7,CASRYSGRADEQYF
TRBV7-3,TRBJ1-1,CASSPTTAPNTEAFF
TRBV7-9,TRBJ1-4,CASSRAREEKLFF
TRBV7-8,TRBJ2-7,CASSLDASSYEQYF
TRBV25-1,TRBJ1-3,CASSESGLSFSGNTIYF
TRBV28,TRBJ2-5,CASSPTLQAGGGETQYF
TRBV5-1,TRBJ1-1,CASSLRVGGTEAFF
TRBV14,TRBJ2-6,CASSQDWAPKPSGANVLTF
TRBV28,TRBJ1-5,CASSLMTANLNQPQHF
TRBV15,TRBJ1-3,CATSRTATSGNTIYF
TRBV7-3,TRBJ2-2,CASSSQGTGELFF
TRBV19,TRBJ2-7,CASSLGASGSSYEQYF
TRBV5-1,TRBJ1-3,CASSLAGVYSGNTIYF
TRBV9,TRBJ1-2,CASSPSAGTAYGYTF
TRBV5-4,TRBJ1-3,CASSLAAGSGNTIYF
TRBV9,TRBJ1-6,CASSVGAGSPLHF
TRBV9,TRBJ2-7,CASSPRDRAHYEQYF
TRBV7-9,TRBJ1-1,CASSLVPGQGGNTEAFF
TRBV5-1,TRBJ2-1,CASSYTDEQFF
TRBV5-1,TRBJ1-2,CASSRGDNYGYTF
TRBV5-5,TRBJ2-6,CASSLAGTGAHSGANVLTF
TRBV7-3,TRBJ2-1,CASSPEQGVYNEQFF
TRBV27,TRBJ1-5,CASSLTPGQGNNQPQHF
TRBV7-2,TRBJ2-1,CASSLAGSGRYNEQFF
TRBV7-9,TRBJ2-1,CASSSTGLFSYEQFF
TRBV11-3,TRBJ2-7,CASSPEGDRALHEQYF
TRBV11-1,TRBJ2-7,CASSSKDYPKSYEQYF
TRBV7-9,TRBJ1-1,CASSLDDYEAFF
TRBV28,TRBJ2-7,CATLSPGQGHYEQYF
TRBV6-1,TRBJ2-7,CASSEMAGGPHEQYF
TRBV19,TRBJ2-2,CASSTSGSNTGELFF
TRBV4-1,TRBJ2-1,CASQPPGGYYEQFF
TRBV2,TRBJ2-1,CASTGLAGAISYNEQFF
TRBV28,TRBJ1-1,CASSVPGQVNTEAFF
TRBV9,TRBJ1-6,CASSTSTGAGNSPLHF
TRBV6-4,TRBJ2-2,CASKRLAGGNTGELFF
TRBV28,TRBJ2-7,CASSPWDRVHLEQYF
TRBV5-4,TRBJ2-5,CASSGDREETQYF
TRBV7-6,TRBJ2-3,CASSLVGRGRPGTQYF
TRBV5-8,TRBJ2-7,CASTGSYEQYF
TRBV7-9,TRBJ1-1,CASSLASGGATEAFF
TRBV4-1,TRBJ2-4,CASSIAGGKNIQYF
TRBV28,TRBJ2-3,CASSWVIAGVLDTQYF
TRBV5-6,TRBJ2-7,CASSYPGQGREQYF
TRBV4-1,TRBJ2-3,CASSQEGQGATTDTQYF
TRBV11-3,TRBJ1-1,CASSLGAGSGTEAFF
TRBV10-3,TRBJ2-7,CAISDGTSGTYEQYF
TRBV2,TRBJ2-7,CASSDLPGGNEQYF
TRBV6-1,TRBJ2-4,CASSEDFGGLTLAKNIQYF
TRBV4-1,TRBJ2-1,CASSPYLDIAISYNEQFF
TRBV9,TRBJ2-3,CASSAHIADTDTQYF